The 26 T cell receptor beta chains below come from one sample, sequenced in a study of regulatory T cells in long-lasting Graves disease. The time point here: persistent/refractory GD, antithyroid drugs over 5 years with positive TRAb. Making the TCR library involved RNA that had been extracted from PBMCs. Investigators prepared the TCR beta libraries by applying iRepertoire HTBI primers and Arm-PCR of CDR3 regions. TCRdb called the multiplex PCR reads again in MiXCR, with one record for every CDR3 protein. The sample carries about half a million distinct CDR3 sequences, approximately 22% recorded once. Sequences were derived from peripheral blood mononuclear cells (PBMCs), sampled when the disease was refractory, from a patient treated with antithyroid drugs. All receptors come from a female donor with Graves disease.

This clonotype showed up many times. The V call is TRBV20-1, the J call TRBJ1-2; tentative D call: TRBD1 (5 bases). In germline, CDR1 is DFQATT, CDR2 SNEGSKA (reference sequence). The germline V and J ends were trimmed by 4 bases and 3 bases, with 15 bases remaining between them. CDR3 length equals 14 residues. CDR3 sequence reads: CSAMRGEGDYGYTF. CDR3 nucleotide sequence: TGCAGTGCTATGAGAGGGGAGGGAGACTATGGCTACACCTTC.

This clonotype was seen only a few times. A read error may account for a junction end that differs from germline. This rearrangement joins TRBV6-1 to TRBJ1-2; 9 nucleotides match TRBD1. The V gene's germline CDR1 is MNHNS and CDR2 SASEGT. The CDR3 runs to 14 residues. Here the CDR3 DNA reads TGTGCCGGCAGGAAACCGGGACAGGGCTATGGCTACACCTTC. The encoded protein is CAGRKPGQGYGYTF.

This clonotype was seen at least ten times. The chain is built from TRBV28 and TRBJ2-7; TRBD1 aligns across 9 bases. Germline V gene sequence: CDR1 MDHEN, CDR2 SYDVKM. J gave up 4 bases and V 7 bases, and 2 bases lay outside the gene matches. The CDR3 consists of 12 residues. CDR3 in DNA: TGTGCCAGCAAGGGACAGGGTTACGAGCAGTACTTC. This codes for CASKGQGYEQYF.

Only one count was recorded for this clonotype. A much bigger clone sits one base away, suggesting this may be a read error. The chain couples TRBV6-5 to TRBJ1-1; TRBD1 might be the D (6 bases). The ends were cut back, 0 bases at V and 5 bases at J, with 16 bases in the middle. The CDR3 covers 16 residues. Per the germline V gene, CDR1 is MNHEY and CDR2 is SVGAGI. The DNA for the CDR3 is TGTGCCAGCAGTTACTCGGTGGGCAGGGGAGGGACTGAAGCTTTCTTT. Protein: CASSYSVGRGGTEAFF.

This clonotype has a count of ten or more. The chain is built from TRBV12-3 or TRBV12-4 and TRBJ1-1; D call uncertain. Trimming pared 5 bases from V and 3 bases from J, leaving 16 bases between. The CDR3 is 15 amino acids. The CDR3, as DNA: TGTGCCAGCAGTCCGAAACGGACGGACCACACTGAAGCTTTCTTT. Encoded protein: CASSPKRTDHTEAFF.

Many counts were recorded for this clonotype. The V and J genes are TRBV28 and TRBJ1-2; 7 positions match TRBD1. V dropped 6 bases and J dropped 1; count of bases not matched to a gene: 11. CDR3 length equals 16 residues. The germline V gene encodes CDR1 MDHEN and CDR2 SYDVKM. CDR3 amino acids: CASSPGGRWHNYGYTF. CDR3 sequence (DNA): TGTGCCAGCAGCCCAGGGGGACGGTGGCATAACTATGGCTACACCTTC.

This clonotype was seen at least ten times. The gene calls are TRBV27 and TRBJ2-2, with 11 bases fitting TRBD2. Germline V lookup: CDR1 MNHEY, CDR2 SMNVEV (reference sequence). CDR3 length equals 14 residues. Trimming at V came to 7 bases and at J to 4 bases, leaving 2 bases not matched to a gene. The CDR3 is CASNSGRVTGELFF. CDR3 nucleotides: TGTGCCAGCAATAGCGGGAGGGTCACCGGGGAGCTGTTTTTT.

This clonotype was detected a few times. The chain employs TRBV7-9 and TRBJ1-5; 9 bases are shared with TRBD1. Germline lookup yields CDR1 SEHNR and CDR2 FQNEAQ (reference sequence). The V and J ends lost 4 bases and 4 bases, in that order; junction bases with no gene match: 5. This CDR3 has 15 residues. This CDR3 is CASSSGQGGNQPQHF. The CDR3 DNA sequence: TGTGCCAGCAGCTCGGGACAGGGAGGGAATCAGCCCCAGCATTTT. The whole variable domain, filled in from reference TRBV7-9 and TRBJ1-5, reads DTGVSQNPRHKITKRGQNVTFRCDPISEHNRLYWYRQTLGQGPEFLTYFQNEAQLEKSRLLSDRFSAERPKGSFSTLEIQRTEQGDSAMYLCASSSGQGGNQPQHFGDGTRLSIL.

This clonotype was counted ten times or more. The rearrangement joins TRBV20-1 to TRBJ2-5, with D possibly matching TRBD2 (6 bases). Trimming removed 5 bases from V and 5 bases from J, with 18 bases in between. The CDR3 is 14 residues long. Per germline, CDR1 DFQATT and CDR2 SNEGSKA (reference sequence). The CDR3, as DNA: TGCAGTGCTGTCCCAAGGAGGGCGTTGGAGACCCAGTACTTC. It encodes CSAVPRRALETQYF.

This clonotype appeared many times. The chain employs TRBV6-5 and TRBJ2-7; the D gene could be TRBD1 or TRBD2 (5 bases each). The germline gives CDR1 MNHEY, CDR2 SVGAGI. The CDR3 sequence is 14 residues long. The V and J ends lost 4 bases and 5 bases respectively, with 15 bases between them. DNA of the CDR3: TGTGCCAGCAGTTCCAGGGCGGCGAGGGACGAGCAGTACTTC. This gives the protein CASSSRAARDEQYF.

The CDR3 DNA reads TGTGCCAGCAGCCAACTCGGGACAGGCTCCTACGAGCAGTACTTC. Translating gives CASSQLGTGSYEQYF. The chain uses TRBV5-6 and TRBJ2-7, with 8 bases identical to TRBD1. CDR3 length: 15 amino acids. Per the germline V gene, CDR1 is SGHDT and CDR2 is YYEEEE. Unmatched junction bases numbered 6, after V lost 4 bases and J lost 0 bases.

J is TRBJ1-5 and V is TRBV9, with D tentatively TRBD1 (6 bases). Deletions cut 3 bases from V and 2 bases from J, with 15 bases between. The CDR3 sequence is 16 residues long. Per the germline V gene, CDR1 is SGDLS and CDR2 is YYNGEE. CDR3: CASSEGGGLGNQPQHF. The CDR3 DNA follows: TGTGCCAGCAGCGAGGGGGGAGGGTTGGGCAATCAGCCCCAGCATTTT.

This clonotype was seen only a few times. V and J are TRBV15 and TRBJ1-2; tentatively, D is TRBD1 (6 bases). The V end was cut by 3 bases, the J end by 8 bases, with 10 bases between. Germline V gene data show CDR1 as LNHNV and CDR2 as YYDKDF (reference sequence). This CDR3 comprises 12 residues. This chain's CDR3 is CATSSQGWGYTF. For the CDR3, the DNA is TGTGCCACCAGCAGCCAGGGGTGGGGCTACACCTTC.

The table lists this clonotype with many counts. The gene calls are TRBV20-1 and TRBJ1-5; a possible D gene is TRBD1 (6 bases). Germline V CDR1 and CDR2: DFQATT, SNEGSKA (reference sequence). Trimming took 3 bases from V and 2 from J, leaving 11 bases between them. The length of the CDR3 is 14 residues. CDR3 nucleotides: TGCAGTGCTAGTGGGACAAGGGGCAATCAGCCCCAGCATTTT. Residues: CSASGTRGNQPQHF.

The rearrangement links TRBV5-5 to TRBJ1-2, with a weak D call TRBD1 (5 bases). The CDR3 has 17 amino acids. CDR1 is SGHKS, CDR2 YYEKEE, per germline (reference sequence). V lost 4 bases and J 4 bases, leaving 23 bases between the germline ends. This chain's CDR3 is CASSPGHVTRDGYGYTF. The CDR3 DNA follows: TGTGCCAGCAGCCCCGGACACGTCACCCGCGACGGCTATGGCTACACCTTC.

The sample holds a few counts of this clonotype. CDR3 sequence: CASSQSARDGEQYF. CDR3 sequence (DNA): TGTGCCAGCAGCCAATCGGCCAGGGATGGGGAGCAGTACTTC. The rearrangement uses TRBV3-1 and TRBJ2-7, with a possible D match to TRBD1 (5 bases). The CDR3 is 14 residues long. V shed 2 bases and J shed 7 bases, with 15 bases lying between them. CDR1 and CDR2 (germline): LGHDT, YNNKEL (reference sequence).

This clonotype showed up many times. The chain recombines TRBV20-1 with TRBJ2-7; D possibly matches TRBD1 or TRBD2 (6 bases each). The CDR3 runs 15 residues. V lost 4 bases to trimming and J lost 4 bases, with 20 bases between them. In germline, CDR1 is DFQATT, CDR2 SNEGSKA (reference sequence). DNA for the CDR3: TGCAGTGCTACCCCCATCCAAGGGGGGTTGTACGAGCAGTACTTC. This translates into CSATPIQGGLYEQYF.

This clonotype came up many times. The rearrangement links TRBV6-1 to TRBJ1-2, with D uncertain. From germline, CDR1 is MNHNS and CDR2 SASEGT. V was trimmed by 6 bases and J by 7 bases, leaving 12 bases between them. The CDR3 is 12 residues long. The chain's CDR3 is CASSPLSGGYTF. CDR3 coding DNA: TGTGCCAGCAGCCCCCTTTCGGGTGGCTACACCTTC.

The chain couples TRBV25-1 to TRBJ1-4, with 8 bases matching TRBD1. Per germline, CDR1 MGHDK and CDR2 SYGVNS. The junction had 15 bases not matched to a gene; V was cut back by 4 bases and J by 8 bases. This CDR3 comprises 17 residues. The CDR3, as DNA: TGTGCCAGCAGTGGATTCGATCCAGGGGGCTGGGGCGAAAAACTGTTTTTT. Amino acid sequence: CASSGFDPGGWGEKLFF. Full variable domain (outside the CDR3, taken from reference TRBV25-1 and TRBJ1-4): EADIYQTPRYLVIGTGKKITLECSQTMGHDKMYWYQQDPGMELHLIHYSYGVNSTEKGDLSSESTVSRIRTEHFPLTLESARPSHTSQYLCASSGFDPGGWGEKLFFGSGTQLSVL.

This clonotype has a count of ten or more. The chain couples TRBV6-2 or TRBV6-3 to TRBJ2-5; weak D call: TRBD1 (7 bases). From germline, CDR1 is MNHEY and CDR2 SVGEGT. The CDR3 runs 18 residues. V was pared by 7 bases and J by 5 bases, with 29 bases between. Here the CDR3 DNA reads TGTGCCAGCACCGTCGGATGGGGCGGGGTGGCAGGGGGGGAGACCCAGTACTTC. As protein: CASTVGWGGVAGGETQYF.

Concerning this clonotype itself: Germline is not matched at one junction end, which may reflect a read error. The chain employs TRBV6-1 and TRBJ1-5; TRBD1 matches 7 bases. This CDR3 is built from 14 residues. CDR1 and CDR2 (germline): MNHNS, SASEGT. CDR3 residues: CVSILDRAGQPQHF. CDR3 nucleotides: TGTGTCAGCATCCTCGACAGGGCAGGTCAGCCCCAGCATTTT.

This clonotype was observed a handful of times. V usage is TRBV15 and J usage is TRBJ1-2; D unresolved. In germline, CDR1 is LNHNV, CDR2 YYDKDF (reference sequence). The CDR3 has 14 residues. The ends were cut back, 0 bases at V and 7 bases at J, with 12 bases in the middle. CDR3 DNA: TGTGCCACCAGCAGAGACCTAGGTGCTGGTGGCTACACCTTC. Residues: CATSRDLGAGGYTF.

This clonotype was seen many times. The rearrangement links TRBV28 to TRBJ2-6; D unclear. Per the germline V gene, CDR1 is MDHEN and CDR2 is SYDVKM. Trimming removed 5 bases at V and 2 bases at J, with 13 bases between. This CDR3 region has 16 residues. This chain's CDR3 is CASSGGVLAGANVLTF. DNA for the CDR3: TGTGCCAGCAGTGGTGGCGTCCTAGCTGGGGCCAACGTCCTGACTTTC.

This clonotype was detected ten times or more. The chain employs TRBV7-9 and TRBJ1-5, with D possibly TRBD1 on 6 matching bases. The CDR3 has 14 residues. From germline, CDR1 is SEHNR and CDR2 FQNEAQ (reference sequence). With 5 bases removed from V and 4 bases from J, the gap between germline ends came to 12 bases. The CDR3 sequence is CASSIGQSNQPQHF. The CDR3 DNA reads TGTGCCAGCAGCATTGGACAGTCAAATCAGCCCCAGCATTTT.

This clonotype was picked up many times. The V gene is TRBV12-3 or TRBV12-4, the J gene TRBJ1-5, with 8 bases lining up with TRBD1. The junction had 4 bases not matched to a gene; V was cut back by 3 bases and J by 6 bases. The CDR3 has 14 amino acids. CDR3 in amino acids: CASSLTGDGQPQHF. CDR3 coding DNA: TGTGCCAGCAGTTTGACAGGGGATGGTCAGCCCCAGCATTTT.

This clonotype has only a few counts. The gene calls are TRBV11-1 and TRBJ1-2; D gene unclear. This CDR3 has 14 residues. Germline V lookup: CDR1 SGHAT, CDR2 FQDESV (reference sequence). V lost 2 bases and J lost 4, with 11 bases in between. The CDR3 DNA sequence: TGTGCCAGCAGCTTATCCTACAGCCTCTATGGCTACACCTTC. Protein: CASSLSYSLYGYTF. The complete variable domain, with remaining parts taken from reference TRBV11-1 and TRBJ1-2, reads EAEVAQSPRYKITEKSQAVAFWCDPISGHATLYWYRQILGQGPELLVQFQDESVVDDSQLPKDRFSAERLKGVDSTLKIQPAELGDSAMYLCASSLSYSLYGYTFGSGTRLTVV.